This paragraph reports one T cell receptor (beta chain). The trim removed 9 bases at V and 2 bases at J, leaving 7 bases unmatched. Germline V gives CDR1 SGHRS, CDR2 YFSETQ. The CDR3 totals 14 residues. The data were produced by immunoSEQ multiplex PCR, yet TCRdb's version contains in-frame clones alone and is incomplete. The repertoire includes around 250,000 clones, about 89% of them detected once, and about 8.7% sits in the top ten. This sample was taken from a study of blood T cell repertoires in COVID-19. The clonotype originates from a man aged 40-49 years with active or convalescent COVID-19. Source material: peripheral blood. The V gene is TRBV5-1, the J gene TRBJ2-7; the match to TRBD1 covers 11 bases. This chain's CDR3 is CATSPGQGAYEQYF. CDR3 DNA sequence: TGCGCCACCTCCCCGGGACAGGGGGCCTACGAGCAGTACTTC.